This TCR beta chain is drawn from a study of blood T cell repertoires in COVID-19. On the study more broadly: Sites in the United States, Italy and Spain provided acute and convalescent COVID-19 samples. PBMCs, B-cell-depleted T cells, or T cells provided the cDNA or gDNA that made up the material.

The CDR3 covers 15 residues. Trimming took 0 bases from V and 10 from J; bases not matched to a gene: 9. Germline CDR1 reads SGHTA; CDR2 reads FQGNSA. This clone occurred a few times. Authors' methods: Amplifying reference gene primers gave estimates of nucleated cell counts. Sequenced by immunoSEQ multiplex PCR; TCRdb stores in-frame clones only, minus some. V, J and clone size are those of that table, while D and trimming were read from the DNA. The sample lists about half a million clones; 80% to 90% were seen once. Input material: peripheral blood. The chain joins TRBV7-2 to TRBJ1-5; 7 nucleotides line up with TRBD1. This receptor was obtained from a human donor in a cohort sampled during active COVID-19. The CDR3 nucleotides read TGTGCCAGCAGCTTAGCGCGAGGGGGCTGGGAACCCCAGCATTTT. Translating gives CASSLARGGWEPQHF.